The present entry profiles one TCR beta chain with its context. This sample is drawn from a study of blood T cell repertoires in COVID-19. This CDR3 has 15 residues. Trimming cost V 5 bases and J 6 bases; bases outside gene matches: 3. Germline V gene sequence: CDR1 MRHNA, CDR2 SNTAGT. Using immunoSEQ multiplex PCR, the repertoire was profiled, and TCRdb retains in-frame clones only, with some absent. The table has some 140,000 clones, 84% seen once. The J gene is TRBJ2-1, the V gene TRBV6-4, with TRBD2 matching 14 bases. Sequenced material: PBMCs or T cells enriched from blood (not recorded which). This clonotype was obtained from a man aged 35 to 55 with acute COVID-19. The CDR3 loop reads CASSLGLAGVNEQFF. In nucleotides, the CDR3 is TGTGCCAGCAGTTTGGGACTAGCGGGAGTCAATGAGCAGTTCTTC.